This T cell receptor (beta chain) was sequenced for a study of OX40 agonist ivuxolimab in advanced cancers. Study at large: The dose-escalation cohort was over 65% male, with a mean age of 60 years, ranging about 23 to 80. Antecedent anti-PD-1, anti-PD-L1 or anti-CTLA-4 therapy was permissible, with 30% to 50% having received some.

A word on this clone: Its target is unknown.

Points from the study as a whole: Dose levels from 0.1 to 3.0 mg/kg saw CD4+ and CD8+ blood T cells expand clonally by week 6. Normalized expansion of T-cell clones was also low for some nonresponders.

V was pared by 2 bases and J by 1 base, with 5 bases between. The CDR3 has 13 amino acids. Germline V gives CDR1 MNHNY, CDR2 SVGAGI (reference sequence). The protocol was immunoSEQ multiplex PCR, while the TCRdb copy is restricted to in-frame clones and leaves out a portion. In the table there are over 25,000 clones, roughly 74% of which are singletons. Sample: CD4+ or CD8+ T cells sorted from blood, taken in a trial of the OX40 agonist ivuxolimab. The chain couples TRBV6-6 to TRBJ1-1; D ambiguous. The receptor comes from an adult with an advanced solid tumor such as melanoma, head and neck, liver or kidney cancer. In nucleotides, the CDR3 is TGTGCCAGCAGTTACGTAGAGAACACTGAAGCTTTCTTT. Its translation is CASSYVENTEAFF.